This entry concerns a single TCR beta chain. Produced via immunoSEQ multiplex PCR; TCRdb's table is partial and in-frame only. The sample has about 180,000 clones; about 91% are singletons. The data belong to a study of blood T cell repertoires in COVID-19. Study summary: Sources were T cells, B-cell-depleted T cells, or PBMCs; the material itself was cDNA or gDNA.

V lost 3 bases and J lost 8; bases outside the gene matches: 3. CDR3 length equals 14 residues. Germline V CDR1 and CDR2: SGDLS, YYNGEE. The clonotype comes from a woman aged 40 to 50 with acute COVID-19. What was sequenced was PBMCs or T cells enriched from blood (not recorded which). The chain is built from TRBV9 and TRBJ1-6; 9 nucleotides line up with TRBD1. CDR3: CASSGGQGYSPLHF. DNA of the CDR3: TGTGCCAGCAGCGGAGGACAGGGGTATTCACCCCTCCACTTT.